A single sample gave rise to the 6 T cell receptor beta chains below, sequenced in a study of cytotoxic CD8 clonotypes in ibrutinib-treated CLL. Clones were read by immunoSEQ multiplex PCR, and TCRdb kept only the in-frame ones, dropping some. The profile covers over 250,000 clones, with approximately 76% appearing a single time and 5.6% taken by the ten largest. The starting material was PBMCs, obtained at disease progression, from a patient treated with ibrutinib. These receptors originate from a human donor with chronic lymphocytic leukemia.

The chain is built from TRBV28 and TRBJ1-2; D unclear. The germline V gene has CDR1 MDHEN and CDR2 SYDVKM. This CDR3 is built from 12 residues. V was trimmed by 4 bases and J by 5 bases, leaving 8 bases between them. For the CDR3, the DNA is TGTGCCAGCAGTTCGCTTCGTTATGGCTACACCTTC. Translated: CASSSLRYGYTF.

The CDR3 loop is CASSFIGYEQYF. The DNA of the CDR3 is TGTGCCAGCAGCTTTATCGGGTACGAGCAGTACTTC. The genes are TRBV7-8 and TRBJ2-7, with unresolved D. This CDR3 is 12 amino acids long. Germline V gene data show CDR1 as SGHVS and CDR2 as FQNEAQ. The ends were cut back, 3 bases at V and 4 bases at J, with 7 bases in the middle.

This clone was observed a handful of times. The gene calls are TRBV7-3 and TRBJ2-1; TRBD2 agrees at 7 bases. Germline CDR1 and CDR2: SGHTA and FQGTGA. V gave up 2 bases and J gave up 9 bases; unmatched junction bases: 10. The CDR3 extends over 15 amino acids. CDR3 bases: TGTGCCAGCAGCTTATATGGGGGAACGGGAGGTGAGCAGTTCTTC. This gives the protein CASSLYGGTGGEQFF.

The V gene is TRBV28, the J gene TRBJ2-7; 7 nucleotides agree with TRBD1. Germline V gene lookup returns CDR1 MDHEN and CDR2 SYDVKM. The CDR3 runs to 15 residues. With 10 bases clipped from V and 2 bases from J, the junction kept 14 bases outside the gene matches. The CDR3 bases are TGTGCCACCCAACCGGGACAGAGCCCGCCCTACGAGCAGTACTTC. This encodes CATQPGQSPPYEQYF.

The chain couples TRBV16 to TRBJ1-2; TRBD1 aligns across 9 bases. Germline CDR1 reads KGHSY; CDR2 reads FQNENV. This CDR3 has 16 amino acids. The V and J ends lost 0 bases and 7 bases, in that order; junction bases with no gene match: 9. CDR3 sequence (DNA): TGTGCCAGCAGCCAATCTCTCGGGACAGGGAGAATTGGCTACACCTTC. This encodes CASSQSLGTGRIGYTF.

This chain links TRBV6-5 with TRBJ2-7; 8 bases are shared with TRBD1. The germline gives CDR1 MNHEY, CDR2 SVGAGI. The CDR3 spans 14 residues. V lost 6 bases, J lost 6 bases, and 10 bases stayed unmatched. CDR3 sequence (DNA): TGTGCCAGCAGCAACCCGACAGGGGTGGGCGAGCAGTACTTC. It encodes CASSNPTGVGEQYF.